This TCR beta chain was sequenced for a study of CD8 T cells in Susac syndrome. TEMRA cells were FACS-enriched, with CD8+ and CD4+ T cells isolated negatively. It was with random hexamers that roughly 0.45 to 1 ug RNA was reverse transcribed. TCRdb reanalysed the immunoSEQ multiplex PCR reads using MiXCR and keeps one entry per CDR3 protein. The sample has 250,000 to 300,000 distinct CDR3 sequences, around 83% seen once; the top ten hold 0.11%. This clonotype came up a few times. Per the germline V gene, CDR1 is SGHNT and CDR2 is YYREEE (reference sequence). J gave up 3 bases and V 2 bases, and 7 bases lay outside the gene matches. This CDR3 region has 15 residues.

The sequencing input was CD8+ T cells from PBMCs. This TCR was sampled from a human donor with multiple sclerosis. This chain links TRBV5-4 with TRBJ1-2, with 7 bases identical to TRBD1. In DNA form, the CDR3 reads TGTGCCAGCAGCTTCCCCTTGGGACAGCACTATGGCTACACCTTC. Translating it yields CASSFPLGQHYGYTF.